One sample yielded the 20 T cell receptor beta chains listed below, sequenced in a study of monozygotic twins with inflammatory bowel disease. TCRdb reanalyzed the 5' RACE reads, giving one entry per CDR3 protein sequence and no DNA. Its clone listing holds fewer than 550,000 distinct CDR3 sequences. Sample: blood. These receptor sequences come from a human donor with ulcerative colitis or Crohn's disease, or a healthy co-twin of an affected twin (not recorded which).

The chain is built from TRBV4-3 and TRBJ1-5. The CDR3 contains 14 residues. The germline gives CDR1 LGHNA, CDR2 YSLEER. CDR3 region: CASSQVRGTQPQHF.

The chain uses TRBV4-3 and TRBJ2-2. This CDR3 is built from 14 residues. Looked up from germline, CDR1 is LGHNA and CDR2 is YSLEER. The CDR3 protein is CASSQGENTGELFF.

The gene calls are TRBV12-3 or TRBV12-4 and TRBJ2-7; TCRdb returns TRBD1, unconfirmable since there is no DNA. The CDR3 runs 15 residues. The CDR3 loop is CASSRGGKAGYEQYF.

The chain is built from TRBV4-2 and TRBJ1-1; TCRdb returns TRBD1, unconfirmable since there is no DNA. The CDR3 contains 16 residues. Looked up from germline, CDR1 is LGHNA and CDR2 is YNFKEQ. The CDR3 region is CASSQGGNPAGTEAFF.

The chain carries TRBV3-1 and TRBJ1-1. This CDR3 comprises 16 residues. Germline V gene sequence: CDR1 LGHDT, CDR2 YNNKEL (reference sequence). CDR3 protein: CASSQAPGLLNTEAFF.

The CDR3: CASGLNSAGELFF. The J gene is TRBJ2-2, the V gene TRBV7-3. The CDR3 totals 13 residues. Germline V gives CDR1 SGHTA, CDR2 FQGTGA. The full variable domain, completed using reference TRBV7-3 and TRBJ2-2, is GAGVSQTPSNKVTEKGKYVELRCDPISGHTALYWYRQSLGQGPEFLIYFQGTGAADDSGLPNDRFFAVRPEGSVSTLKIQRTERGDSAVYLCASGLNSAGELFFGEGSRLTVL.

This sequence joins TRBV28 and TRBJ2-1; TCRdb's D call of TRBD1 is untestable without DNA. Germline CDR1 and CDR2: MDHEN and SYDVKM. This CDR3 has 15 residues. The CDR3 spells CASSSPGQARDEQFF.

The J gene is TRBJ1-1, the V gene TRBV3-1; lacking DNA, the TRBD1 call made by TCRdb goes unchecked. CDR1 and CDR2 (germline): LGHDT, YNNKEL (reference sequence). This CDR3 region has 14 residues. CDR3 sequence: CASSQGPGNTEAFF.

The chain joins TRBV5-1 to TRBJ2-5; as DNA is missing, the TRBD1 call by TCRdb cannot be tested. The CDR3 length is 16 residues. Germline V gives CDR1 SGHRS, CDR2 YFSETQ. The CDR3 loop reads CASSANRGQVLETQYF.

V and J are TRBV20-1 and TRBJ1-5. Germline assignment: CDR1 DFQATT and CDR2 SNEGSKA (reference sequence). The CDR3 loop spans 16 amino acids. CDR3 in amino acids: CSARPEGGNSNQPQHF.

CDR3 sequence reads: CSVDFMGSGEQYF. The V gene is TRBV29-1, the J gene TRBJ2-7. In germline, CDR1 is SQVTM, CDR2 ANQGSEA. The CDR3 has 13 residues.

The gene calls are TRBV19 and TRBJ2-5; TCRdb names TRBD1, which stays unverified in the absence of DNA. Germline CDR1 LNHDA, CDR2 SQIVND (reference sequence). The CDR3 is 14 amino acids. CDR3 amino acids: CASSIRGAKETQYF. Filled out from reference TRBV19 and TRBJ2-5, the complete variable domain reads DGGITQSPKYLFRKEGQNVTLSCEQNLNHDAMYWYRQDPGQGLRLIYYSQIVNDFQKGDIAEGYSVSREKKESFPLTVTSAQKNPTAFYLCASSIRGAKETQYFGPGTRLLVL.

The gene calls are TRBV5-1 and TRBJ2-2; the D call of TRBD1 rests on TCRdb alone, since no DNA is present to check it. This CDR3 has 16 residues. Germline V CDR1 and CDR2: SGHRS, YFSETQ. The chain's CDR3 is CASSAIRGGDTGELFF.

The V and J genes are TRBV6-5 and TRBJ2-6; absent DNA, TCRdb's TRBD1 call cannot be checked. Germline CDR1 MNHEY, CDR2 SVGAGI. The CDR3 spans 19 residues. CDR3 region: CASSYDWTGTYSGANVLTF.

The chain uses TRBV20-1 and TRBJ2-1; lacking DNA, the TRBD1 call made by TCRdb goes unchecked. Germline CDR1 is DFQATT and CDR2 is SNEGSKA (reference sequence). This CDR3 comprises 15 residues. The chain's CDR3 is CSARGPRVKYNEQFF.

The rearrangement links TRBV10-3 to TRBJ2-6. The CDR3 length is 13 residues. Germline assignment: CDR1 ENHRY and CDR2 SYGVKD. The CDR3 region is CAISDGGANVLTF.

V and J are TRBV19 and TRBJ1-5; the D call of TRBD1 rests on TCRdb alone, since no DNA is present to check it. Germline lookup yields CDR1 LNHDA and CDR2 SQIVND (reference sequence). The CDR3 consists of 17 residues. Here the CDR3 reads CASSITGTSWSNQPQHF.

The chain combines TRBV3-1 with TRBJ2-7; checking the TCRdb D call of TRBD1 is not possible without DNA. Germline CDR1 and CDR2: LGHDT and YNNKEL (reference sequence). CDR3 size: 16 residues. CDR3 sequence reads: CASSQNGQFSSYEQYF.

The chain links TRBV4-3 to TRBJ1-1. The CDR3 length is 16 residues. Germline lookup yields CDR1 LGHNA and CDR2 YSLEER. This chain's CDR3 is CASSQVPGLQNTEAFF.

The chain combines TRBV27 with TRBJ2-4; TCRdb picks TRBD1, but there is no DNA to check that call. The CDR3 has 16 amino acids. Per germline, CDR1 MNHEY and CDR2 SMNVEV (reference sequence). The CDR3 is CASSSRAQLAKNIQYF.